A single sample gave rise to the 17 T cell receptor beta chains below, sequenced in a study of glioma-infiltrating T cells after dendritic cell vaccination. Time point described: after dendritic cell vaccination, including at tumor progression/relapse. Generated by immunoSEQ multiplex PCR, the TCRdb table keeps only in-frame clones and is missing some. The sample lists roughly 85,000 clones, approximately 81% occurring once. The sequencing here drew on blood, taken after dendritic cell vaccination. The receptor set was obtained from a human donor with glioblastoma.

CDR3: CASSGATGGYEQYF. The CDR3 DNA sequence: TGTGCCAGCAGCGGCGCGACAGGGGGGTACGAGCAGTACTTC. The genes are TRBV7-2 and TRBJ2-7; TRBD1 aligns across 9 bases. V lost 5 bases and J lost 4; bases outside the gene matches: 6. Germline-derived CDR1 and CDR2 are SGHTA and FQGNSA. The CDR3 length is 14 residues. Filled out from reference TRBV7-2 and TRBJ2-7, the complete variable domain reads GAGVSQSPSNKVTEKGKDVELRCDPISGHTALYWYRQSLGQGLEFLIYFQGNSAPDKSGLPSDRFSAERTGGSVSTLTIQRTQQEDSAVYLCASSGATGGYEQYFGPGTRLTVT.

The rearrangement links TRBV6-5 to TRBJ2-7; D perhaps matches TRBD1 (5 bases). Between the trimmed V and J ends, which lost 7 bases and 6 bases, there was a span of 10 bases. Germline values: CDR1 MNHEY, CDR2 SVGAGI. CDR3 length: 11 amino acids. The chain's CDR3 is CASTAGREQYF. CDR3 nucleotides: TGTGCCAGCACCGCAGGGCGCGAGCAGTACTTC.

This clone was detected only once. The J gene is TRBJ2-1, the V gene TRBV7-2; unclear D gene. The V gene lost 0 bases and the J gene lost 6 bases, with 9 bases spanning the gap. CDR3 length: 14 residues. Germline CDR1 and CDR2: SGHTA and FQGNSA. This chain's CDR3 is CASSLALEFNEQFF. In DNA, the CDR3 is TGTGCCAGCAGCTTAGCACTGGAGTTCAATGAGCAGTTCTTC. Together with reference TRBV7-2 and TRBJ2-1, the CDR3 gives the full variable domain: GAGVSQSPSNKVTEKGKDVELRCDPISGHTALYWYRQSLGQGLEFLIYFQGNSAPDKSGLPSDRFSAERTGGSVSTLTIQRTQQEDSAVYLCASSLALEFNEQFFGPGTRLTVL.

This clone is a singleton in its sample. The rearrangement uses TRBV27 and TRBJ2-7; D may be TRBD2 (6 bases). This CDR3 contains 15 residues. Trimming took 3 bases from V and 3 from J, leaving 15 bases between them. The V gene's germline CDR1 is MNHEY and CDR2 SMNVEV (reference sequence). The CDR3 region has the DNA TGTGCCAGCAGTTTTTCGGCTAGCGCAAACTACGAGCAGTACTTC. This gives the protein CASSFSASANYEQYF.

This sequence joins TRBV6-4 and TRBJ1-2; 9 nucleotides align to TRBD1. Per the germline V gene, CDR1 is MRHNA and CDR2 is SNTAGT. Unmatched junction bases numbered 12, after V lost 2 bases and J lost 2 bases. The CDR3 extends over 18 amino acids. In DNA form, the CDR3 reads TGTGCCAGCAGTGACCCCCACAGGGGGCACCTCCCCAACTATGGCTACACCTTC. Encoded protein: CASSDPHRGHLPNYGYTF.

This clone has just one count. The chain couples TRBV19 to TRBJ2-1, with 11 positions matching TRBD1. V lost 2 bases and J lost 9; bases outside the gene matches: 6. This CDR3 comprises 15 residues. Germline V gene data show CDR1 as LNHDA and CDR2 as SQIVND (reference sequence). The CDR3 here is CASSITGQGASEQFF. In DNA, the CDR3 is TGTGCCAGTAGTATAACTGGACAGGGGGCGTCTGAGCAGTTCTTC.

This clone appeared a single time. The rearrangement joins TRBV5-4 to TRBJ1-1; possible D gene TRBD1, 5 bases. The germline CDR1 and CDR2 sequences are SGHNT and YYREEE (reference sequence). Deletions cut 0 bases from V and 1 base from J, with 7 bases between. There are 14 residues in the CDR3. CDR3 coding DNA: TGTGCCAGCAGCTTGGTCGACAGGAACACTGAAGCTTTCTTT. It encodes CASSLVDRNTEAFF.

The chain links TRBV5-1 to TRBJ2-3, with 10 bases fitting TRBD2. CDR1 is SGHRS, CDR2 YFSETQ, per germline. V gave up 0 bases and J gave up 1 base; unmatched junction bases: 2. The CDR3 covers 16 residues. The CDR3 sequence is CASSLDLAGGTDTQYF. The CDR3 nucleotides are TGCGCCAGCAGCTTGGACCTAGCGGGGGGCACAGATACGCAGTATTTT.

The genes are TRBV5-6 and TRBJ1-2, with 12 bases aligning to TRBD1. Germline CDR1 and CDR2: SGHDT and YYEEEE. Germline trimming cut 4 bases from V and 4 bases from J; bases unmatched to any gene: 5. The CDR3 is made up of 15 amino acids. CDR3 sequence (DNA): TGTGCCAGCAGCCCGGGGACAGGGGGCATCTATGGCTACACCTTC. It yields the protein CASSPGTGGIYGYTF.

There are a few counts of this clone. It is unclear where the CDR3 begins or ends on the DNA, so no DNA is shown, and the CDR3 is as TCRdb lists it. The chain links TRBV28 to TRBJ2-2; the DNA was not compared with TRBD2, the D call given in the table. The CDR3 sequence runs 12 residues, both termini included. CDR1 and CDR2 (germline): MDHEN, SYDVKM. The CDR3 sequence is CASSFGAGELFF.

The rearrangement links TRBV7-3 to TRBJ2-3; 7 positions agree with TRBD1. CDR1 is SGHTA and CDR2 is FQGTGA in the germline V gene. V shed 1 base and J 1 base; nucleotides not matched to a gene: 2. The length of the CDR3 is 15 residues. The CDR3 protein is CASSLNTGGTDTQYF. In DNA form, the CDR3 reads TGTGCCAGCAGCTTAAACACAGGGGGCACAGATACGCAGTATTTT.

The chain joins TRBV13 to TRBJ2-7; 7 bases align to TRBD2. Trimming removed 1 base from V and 2 bases from J; junction bases left unmatched: 5. The CDR3 has 15 residues. Germline-derived CDR1 and CDR2 are PRHDT and FYEKMQ (reference sequence). CDR3 bases: TGTGCCAGCAGCTTAGCGGGACTACCAACCTACGAGCAGTACTTC. This encodes CASSLAGLPTYEQYF. The full variable domain, completed using reference TRBV13 and TRBJ2-7, is AAGVIQSPRHLIKEKRETATLKCYPIPRHDTVYWYQQGPGQDPQFLISFYEKMQSDKGSIPDRFSAQQFSDYHSELNMSSLELGDSALYFCASSLAGLPTYEQYFGPGTRLTVT.

V gene TRBV7-2 combines with J gene TRBJ2-7; D gene uncertain. V was clipped by 4 bases and J by 10 bases, with 14 bases between them. Germline assignment: CDR1 SGHTA and CDR2 FQGNSA. The CDR3 runs to 12 residues. CDR3 sequence: CASSSTYMGQYF. DNA for the CDR3: TGTGCCAGCAGCTCAACCTACATGGGCCAGTACTTC. The whole variable domain, filled in from reference TRBV7-2 and TRBJ2-7, reads GAGVSQSPSNKVTEKGKDVELRCDPISGHTALYWYRQSLGQGLEFLIYFQGNSAPDKSGLPSDRFSAERTGGSVSTLTIQRTQQEDSAVYLCASSSTYMGQYFGPGTRLTVT.

V and J are TRBV5-6 and TRBJ1-1; perhaps TRBD1 as D (5 bases). V was clipped by 0 bases and J by 3 bases, with 15 bases between them. Germline values: CDR1 SGHDT, CDR2 YYEEEE. The CDR3 extends over 16 amino acids. CDR3 sequence (DNA): TGTGCCAGCAGCTTGGGCAGTGGCGGGACCCACACTGAAGCTTTCTTT. It specifies CASSLGSGGTHTEAFF.

This clone was observed a handful of times. The genes are TRBV4-3 and TRBJ1-4; the D gene is possibly TRBD1 (6 bases). Between the trimmed V and J ends, which lost 1 base and 5 bases, there was a span of 14 bases. Germline loops: CDR1 LGHNA, CDR2 YSLEER. The length of the CDR3 is 16 residues. The CDR3, as DNA: TGCGCCAGCAGCCAAGGGAGGACAGTAGCCAATGAAAAACTGTTTTTT. Encoded protein: CASSQGRTVANEKLFF.

The rearrangement joins TRBV12-5 to TRBJ2-1; D may be TRBD2 (6 bases). This CDR3 contains 22 residues. The germline gives CDR1 LGHNT, CDR2 FRNRAP. V was clipped by 0 bases and J by 2 bases, with 29 bases between them. The CDR3 sequence: CASGLVLQDAGNGPSTYNEQFF. CDR3 sequence (DNA): TGTGCTAGTGGTTTGGTACTGCAGGATGCGGGAAATGGTCCATCCACCTACAATGAGCAGTTCTTC.

The rearrangement uses TRBV12-1 and TRBJ2-7; the table assigns TRBD1, which was not confirmed against the DNA. TRBV12-1 is shown as a pseudogene. This CDR3 is 14 amino acids long. CDR3 nucleotide sequence: TGTGCCAGCAGCTTTGTTGAGACAGACTACGAGCAGTACTTC. Its translation: CASSFVETDYEQYF.